The 28 T cell receptor beta chains in this list originate from one sample, sequenced in a study of T cells in localized non-small cell lung cancer. Data came from immunoSEQ multiplex PCR; TCRdb stores just in-frame clones and leaves some out. This sample has around 96,000 clones, with roughly 88% found just once. The sample consisted of PBMCs, taken before any cancer treatment. The receptor source for this set is a woman aged 35-75 years with stage II squamous cell lung carcinoma.

The CDR3 DNA reads TGTGCCAGCAGCACCCCGACAGGGGGCCGGGAAAAACTGTTTTTT. It translates to CASSTPTGGREKLFF. V gene TRBV11-2 combines with J gene TRBJ1-4; 10 bases agree with TRBD1. CDR3 length equals 15 residues. The V and J ends lost 5 bases and 8 bases, in that order; junction bases with no gene match: 8. Germline CDR1 SGHAT, CDR2 FQNNGV.

The chain combines TRBV30 with TRBJ1-3; D is undetermined. The CDR3 covers 15 residues. V dropped 0 bases and J dropped 4 bases, with 13 bases sitting between them. In germline, CDR1 is GTSNPN, CDR2 SVGIG (reference sequence). The DNA for the CDR3 is TGTGCCTGGAGTGTACAGAGGGCAGCGGGAAACACCATATATTTT. It specifies CAWSVQRAAGNTIYF.

J is TRBJ2-7 and V is TRBV28; 7 bases agree with TRBD1. This CDR3 spans 17 amino acids. The germline gives CDR1 MDHEN, CDR2 SYDVKM. Trimming took 5 bases from V and 1 from J; bases not matched to a gene: 14. The CDR3 nucleotides are TGTGCCAGCAGTCTACCCTCGACAGGGCTCTTATCCTACGAGCAGTACTTC. It is translated as CASSLPSTGLLSYEQYF.

The CDR3 sequence: CASSFRPLNGEKLFF. CDR3 bases: TGTGCCAGCAGCTTCCGGCCCCTGAATGGTGAAAAACTGTTTTTT. This chain connects TRBV11-2 to TRBJ1-4; D call uncertain. Germline lookup yields CDR1 SGHAT and CDR2 FQNNGV. The ends were cut back, 3 bases at V and 7 bases at J, with 15 bases in the middle. CDR3 length: 15 amino acids.

This sequence joins TRBV27 and TRBJ2-7, with D possibly TRBD2 on 8 matching bases. CDR3 length: 16 residues. The germline gives CDR1 MNHEY, CDR2 SMNVEV (reference sequence). V was pared by 6 bases and J by 2 bases, with 20 bases between. The CDR3 loop reads CASRRSGDSLTYEQYF. CDR3 bases: TGTGCCAGCAGGCGTAGCGGGGACAGCCTTACCTACGAGCAGTACTTC.

The table lists this clone with a few counts. This chain connects TRBV2 to TRBJ2-5; D is undetermined. Deletions cut 7 bases from V and 1 base from J, with 7 bases between. The CDR3 sequence is 12 residues long. Germline V CDR1 and CDR2: SNHLY, FYNNEI. CDR3 in amino acids: CASTYSQETQYF. DNA of the CDR3: TGTGCCAGCACATACAGCCAAGAGACCCAGTACTTC.

The chain couples TRBV5-1 to TRBJ2-1, with unresolved D. The CDR3 runs 13 residues. Trimming stripped 2 bases from V and 6 bases from J, with 9 bases between. Germline CDR1 and CDR2: SGHRS and YFSETQ. The CDR3 is CASSLVGPNEQFF. The DNA for the CDR3 is TGCGCCAGCAGCTTAGTAGGACCCAATGAGCAGTTCTTC.

V usage is TRBV28 and J usage is TRBJ1-1; possibly TRBD1 for D (6 bases). CDR1 MDHEN and CDR2 SYDVKM come from the germline V gene. Trimming stripped 6 bases from V and 4 bases from J, with 18 bases between. This CDR3 region has 15 residues. CDR3 coding DNA: TGTGCCAGCAGGGAGAGGGGGGGCTATATCACTGAAGCTTTCTTT. Translated, it gives CASRERGGYITEAFF.

This sequence joins TRBV10-3 and TRBJ2-1, with 13 bases that match TRBD2. The germline CDR1 and CDR2 sequences are ENHRY and SYGVKD. Trimming removed 7 bases from V and 5 bases from J; junction bases left unmatched: 8. The CDR3 is made up of 16 amino acids. The DNA of the CDR3 is TGTGCCATCATATGGACTAGCGGGGGTCCCGACAATGAGCAGTTCTTC. Translation gives CAIIWTSGGPDNEQFF.

This clone was picked up one time. This sequence joins TRBV6-5 and TRBJ1-2, with 11 positions matching TRBD1. V trimming: 2 bases; J trimming: 3 bases; junction bases outside the gene matches: 2. This CDR3 has 15 residues. CDR1 and CDR2 from the germline V gene are MNHEY and SVGAGI. The CDR3 is CASSYRDRGYYGYTF. CDR3 in DNA: TGTGCCAGCAGTTACCGGGACAGGGGGTACTATGGCTACACCTTC.

This chain connects TRBV6-1 to TRBJ1-5; 8 positions agree with TRBD1. V dropped 4 bases and J dropped 1; count of bases not matched to a gene: 6. CDR3 size: 16 residues. Germline CDR1 MNHNS, CDR2 SASEGT. The chain's CDR3 is CASSVTRGQSNQPQHF. CDR3 coding DNA: TGTGCCAGCAGTGTAACCAGGGGGCAAAGCAATCAGCCCCAGCATTTT.

This chain uses TRBV15 with TRBJ1-2; tentative D call: TRBD1 (6 bases). Germline CDR1 is LNHNV and CDR2 is YYDKDF (reference sequence). The CDR3 runs to 15 residues. The V end was cut by 0 bases, the J end by 6 bases, with 14 bases between. In nucleotides, the CDR3 is TGTGCCACCAGCAGAGATGGCGGGGGCGCGGATGGCTACACCTTC. This sequence encodes CATSRDGGGADGYTF.

The J gene is TRBJ1-2, the V gene TRBV6-1, with TRBD1 matching 8 bases. The germline CDR1 and CDR2 sequences are MNHNS and SASEGT. The CDR3 totals 14 residues. The ends lost 6 bases at V and 6 bases at J; junction bases unmatched: 9. CDR3 residues: CASSLGDRSDGYTF. As DNA, the CDR3 is TGTGCCAGCAGCTTGGGGGACAGGTCAGATGGCTACACCTTC.

This sequence joins TRBV19 and TRBJ2-1; 10 bases are a match to TRBD2. The CDR3 is made up of 18 amino acids. Per germline, CDR1 LNHDA and CDR2 SQIVND (reference sequence). V shed 4 bases and J 6 bases; nucleotides not matched to a gene: 15. CDR3 nucleotides: TGTGCCAGTAGTAACCCCTTCCGAAGCGGGAGGGTAATCAATGAGCAGTTCTTC. Its protein is CASSNPFRSGRVINEQFF.

The chain joins TRBV9 to TRBJ2-3; D could derive from TRBD1 or TRBD2 (6 bases each). The ends were cut back, 1 base at V and 1 base at J, with 16 bases in the middle. The CDR3 contains 17 residues. Germline V gene data show CDR1 as SGDLS and CDR2 as YYNGEE. DNA for the CDR3: TGTGCCAGCAGCGTACCCGGGGGCGGGACACGCACAGATACGCAGTATTTT. This codes for CASSVPGGGTRTDTQYF. The full variable domain, with the rest looked up from reference TRBV9 and TRBJ2-3, is DSGVTQTPKHLITATGQRVTLRCSPRSGDLSVYWYQQSLDQGLQFLIQYYNGEERAKGNILERFSAQQFPDLHSELNLSSLELGDSALYFCASSVPGGGTRTDTQYFGPGTRLTVL.

The gene calls are TRBV7-9 and TRBJ1-1, with unresolved D. Germline CDR1 reads SEHNR; CDR2 reads FQNEAQ (reference sequence). V was pared by 1 base and J by 11 bases, with 14 bases between. The CDR3 is 13 residues long. CDR3 protein: CASSLEGRGRAFF. The CDR3 DNA sequence: TGTGCCAGCAGCTTAGAGGGTCGGGGAAGGGCTTTCTTT.

A single count supports this clone. This rearrangement joins TRBV28 to TRBJ1-1; a possible D gene is TRBD1 (6 bases). Germline loops: CDR1 MDHEN, CDR2 SYDVKM. V lost 11 bases, J lost 0 bases, and 13 bases lay in between. CDR3 length: 13 residues. The CDR3 protein is CAAQGRVNTEAFF. CDR3 nucleotides: TGTGCCGCGCAGGGGCGGGTGAACACTGAAGCTTTCTTT.

This clone has only one observation. V usage is TRBV2 and J usage is TRBJ2-1, with D tentatively TRBD1 (6 bases). Germline CDR1 SNHLY, CDR2 FYNNEI. V was trimmed by 4 bases and J by 4 bases, leaving 8 bases between them. The CDR3 extends over 13 amino acids. The CDR3 loop is CASSATGYNEQFF. CDR3 DNA sequence: TGTGCCAGCAGTGCTACAGGGTACAATGAGCAGTTCTTC.

V is TRBV5-1 and J is TRBJ1-2; 9 bases match TRBD1. Per germline, CDR1 SGHRS and CDR2 YFSETQ. The junction had 8 bases not matched to a gene; V was cut back by 4 bases and J by 7 bases. This CDR3 is built from 14 residues. The CDR3 spells CASSPRGQGSGYTF. In DNA form, the CDR3 reads TGCGCCAGCAGCCCACGGGGACAGGGTAGTGGCTACACCTTC.

The V gene is TRBV5-1, the J gene TRBJ2-5; TRBD1 is a possible D gene (7 bases). With 0 bases removed from V and 4 bases from J, the gap between germline ends came to 13 bases. This CDR3 has 15 amino acids. Germline assignment: CDR1 SGHRS and CDR2 YFSETQ. CDR3 protein: CASSLVRQGGETQYF. Written as DNA, the CDR3 is TGCGCCAGCAGCTTGGTGAGGCAGGGGGGAGAGACCCAGTACTTC.

About this clone: Other DNA sequences in the same sample also yield this CDR3. The J gene is TRBJ2-1, the V gene TRBV6-5; weak D call: TRBD2 (6 bases). CDR3 size: 10 residues. CDR1 is MNHEY, CDR2 SVGAGI, per germline. Trimming took 10 bases from V and 6 from J, leaving 7 bases between them. CDR3 loop: CATGGNEQFF. In DNA, the CDR3 is TGTGCCACCGGGGGCAATGAGCAGTTCTTC.

The chain has TRBV7-2 and TRBJ1-5; maybe TRBD1 (6 bases). The CDR3 length is 13 residues. Germline V gene sequence: CDR1 SGHTA, CDR2 FQGNSA. V was clipped by 5 bases and J by 6 bases, with 11 bases between them. DNA of the CDR3: TGTGCCAGCAGCACTAGAGGGGGTCAGCCCCAGCATTTT. This gives the protein CASSTRGGQPQHF.

V is TRBV28 and J is TRBJ1-1, with TRBD1 as a possible D gene (6 bases). V lost 6 bases to trimming and J lost 5 bases, with 22 bases between them. The CDR3 extends over 16 amino acids. From germline, CDR1 is MDHEN and CDR2 SYDVKM. The CDR3 loop is CASSPGTRGGLTEAFF. The CDR3 coding sequence is TGTGCCAGCAGCCCTGGGACAAGAGGTGGGTTGACTGAAGCTTTCTTT.

This rearrangement joins TRBV7-9 to TRBJ2-7; D uncertain. This CDR3 has 14 residues. Germline V gene lookup returns CDR1 SEHNR and CDR2 FQNEAQ (reference sequence). V was cut by 4 bases and J by 2 bases, with 12 bases left in between. The CDR3 spells CASSSKDRTYEQYF. For the CDR3, the DNA is TGTGCCAGCAGCTCAAAGGACCGGACCTACGAGCAGTACTTC. The full variable domain, its missing parts supplied by reference TRBV7-9 and TRBJ2-7, is DTGVSQNPRHKITKRGQNVTFRCDPISEHNRLYWYRQTLGQGPEFLTYFQNEAQLEKSRLLSDRFSAERPKGSFSTLEIQRTEQGDSAMYLCASSSKDRTYEQYFGPGTRLTVT.

This rearrangement joins TRBV9 to TRBJ2-5; 7 bases fit TRBD1. With 2 bases clipped from V and 2 bases from J, the junction kept 0 bases outside the gene matches. This CDR3 contains 13 residues. Germline lookup yields CDR1 SGDLS and CDR2 YYNGEE. CDR3 bases: TGTGCCAGCAGCGTGGGACAGCAAGAGACCCAGTACTTC. This sequence encodes CASSVGQQETQYF.

This clone was observed once. V is TRBV5-1 and J is TRBJ2-5; D is uncertain. This CDR3 is built from 14 residues. Trimming took 0 bases from V and 0 from J, leaving 6 bases between them. From germline, CDR1 is SGHRS and CDR2 YFSETQ. CDR3 amino acids: CASSLEPHQETQYF. The CDR3 nucleotides are TGCGCCAGCAGCTTGGAACCTCACCAAGAGACCCAGTACTTC.

The V gene is TRBV7-9, the J gene TRBJ1-5; possibly TRBD1 for D (5 bases). CDR1 and CDR2 from the germline V gene are SEHNR and FQNEAQ (reference sequence). The CDR3 runs 14 residues. Trimming took 4 bases from V and 4 from J, leaving 11 bases between them. CDR3 protein: CASSSWDGNQPQHF. In nucleotides, the CDR3 is TGTGCCAGCAGCTCATGGGACGGGAATCAGCCCCAGCATTTT.

This clone was observed a few times. The gene calls are TRBV19 and TRBJ2-5; no reliable D call. Trimming took 3 bases from V and 5 from J, leaving 16 bases between them. The CDR3 sequence is 15 residues long. The germline V gene has CDR1 LNHDA and CDR2 SQIVND (reference sequence). CDR3 bases: TGTGCCAGTAGTATGATCCCCGGATCGGTGGAGACCCAGTACTTC. Protein: CASSMIPGSVETQYF.